A single sample gave rise to the 7 T cell receptor beta chains below, sequenced in a study of blood T cell repertoires in COVID-19. TCRdb keeps only in-frame clones here, not all; method: immunoSEQ multiplex PCR. The sample consists of about 110,000 clones, 88% of them appearing once. The sequenced material came from peripheral blood. Receptors were obtained from a human donor in a cohort sampled during active COVID-19.

This sequence joins TRBV6-5 and TRBJ2-3; D is unresolved. This CDR3 comprises 15 residues. Trimming shortened V by 9 bases and J by 3 bases, and 19 bases separated the two germline ends. Germline CDR1 is MNHEY and CDR2 is SVGAGI. Here the CDR3 DNA reads TGTGCCAGTCGCCCCCCAGGTTTCGGAACAGATACGCAGTATTTT. Amino acids: CASRPPGFGTDTQYF.

In this sample, this clone turned up once. The genes are TRBV6-4 and TRBJ2-1; 7 bases are a match to TRBD2. CDR1 is MRHNA and CDR2 is SNTAGT in the germline V gene. The CDR3 consists of 15 residues. Losses at the gene ends were 8 bases for V and 9 bases for J; bases not matched to a gene: 16. The CDR3, as DNA: TGTGCCAGCGCCTCGGAAGCGGGAAAGACGGGTGAGCAGTTCTTC. This translates into CASASEAGKTGEQFF.

CDR3 residues: CASSYRATNEKLFF. The DNA for the CDR3 is TGTGCCAGTAGTTACAGGGCAACTAATGAAAAACTGTTTTTT. The rearrangement uses TRBV19 and TRBJ1-4; tentatively, D is TRBD1 (6 bases). The germline gives CDR1 LNHDA, CDR2 SQIVND (reference sequence). The CDR3 is 14 residues long. Between the trimmed V and J ends, which lost 5 bases and 0 bases, there was a span of 7 bases.

The chain employs TRBV3-1 (or the pseudogene TRBV3-2) and TRBJ2-7, with 8 bases lining up with TRBD2. The length of the CDR3 is 15 residues. CDR1 and CDR2 (germline): LGHDT, YNNKEL (reference sequence). J was trimmed by 3 bases and V by 0 bases; bases with no gene match: 4. The CDR3 reads CASSQDPSGGYEQYF. CDR3 sequence (DNA): TGTGCCAGCAGCCAAGATCCCAGCGGGGGCTACGAGCAGTACTTC.

The chain uses TRBV27 and TRBJ1-1; D gene ambiguous. The CDR3 consists of 12 residues. Trimming removed 3 bases at V and 7 bases at J, with 9 bases between. Germline CDR1 reads MNHEY; CDR2 reads SMNVEV (reference sequence). The CDR3 nucleotides read TGTGCCAGCAGTTTGTCAGGAGGTGAAGCTTTCTTT. As protein: CASSLSGGEAFF.

The chain couples TRBV27 to TRBJ2-3; no clear D. CDR3 length: 14 residues. In germline, CDR1 is MNHEY, CDR2 SMNVEV (reference sequence). V was trimmed by 4 bases and J by 6 bases, leaving 14 bases between them. CDR3: CASSSLLNPDTQYF. The CDR3 DNA reads TGTGCCAGCAGTTCCCTCCTAAACCCGGATACGCAGTATTTT.

The chain links TRBV5-1 to TRBJ2-6; TRBD1 is a possible D gene (5 bases). The germline V gene encodes CDR1 SGHRS and CDR2 YFSETQ. The germline V and J ends were trimmed by 0 bases and 4 bases, with 11 bases remaining between them. The CDR3 spans 16 residues. The CDR3, as DNA: TGCGCCAGCAGCTTGGGTACACAGGCAGGGGCCAACGTCCTGACTTTC. It specifies CASSLGTQAGANVLTF. Full variable domain (missing parts from reference TRBV5-1 and TRBJ2-6): KAGVTQTPRYLIKTRGQQVTLSCSPISGHRSVSWYQQTPGQGLQFLFEYFSETQRNKGNFPGRFSGRQFSNSRSEMNVSTLELGDSALYLCASSLGTQAGANVLTFGAGSRLTVL.